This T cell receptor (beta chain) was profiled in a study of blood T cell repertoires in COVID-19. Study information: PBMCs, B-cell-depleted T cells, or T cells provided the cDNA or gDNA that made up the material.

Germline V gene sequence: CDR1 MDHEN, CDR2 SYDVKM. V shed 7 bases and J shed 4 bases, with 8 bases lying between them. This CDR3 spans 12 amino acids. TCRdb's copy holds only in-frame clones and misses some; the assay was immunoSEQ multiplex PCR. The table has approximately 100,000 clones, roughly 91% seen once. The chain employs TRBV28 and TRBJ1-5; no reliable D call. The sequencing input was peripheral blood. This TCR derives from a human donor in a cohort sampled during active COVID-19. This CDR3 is CASKPQNQPQHF. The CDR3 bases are TGTGCCAGCAAACCACAGAATCAGCCCCAGCATTTT. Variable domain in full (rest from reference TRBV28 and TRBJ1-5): DVKVTQSSRYLVKRTGEKVFLECVQDMDHENMFWYRQDPGLGLRLIYFSYDVKMKEKGDIPEGYSVSREKKERFSLILESASTNQTSMYLCASKPQNQPQHFGDGTRLSIL.